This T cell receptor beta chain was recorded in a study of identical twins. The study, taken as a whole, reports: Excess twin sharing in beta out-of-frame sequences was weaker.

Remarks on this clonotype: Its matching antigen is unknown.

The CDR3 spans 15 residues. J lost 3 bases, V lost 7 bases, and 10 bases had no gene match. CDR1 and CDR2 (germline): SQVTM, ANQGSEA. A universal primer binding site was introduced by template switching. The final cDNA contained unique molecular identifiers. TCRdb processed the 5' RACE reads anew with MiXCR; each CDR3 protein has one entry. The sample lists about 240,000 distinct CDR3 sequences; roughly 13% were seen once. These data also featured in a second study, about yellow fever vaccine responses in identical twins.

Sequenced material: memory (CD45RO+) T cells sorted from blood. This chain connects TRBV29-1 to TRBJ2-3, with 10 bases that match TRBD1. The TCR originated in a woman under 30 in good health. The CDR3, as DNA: TGCAGCGCCATACTACCGGGACAGGGGACAGATACGCAGTATTTT. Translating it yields CSAILPGQGTDTQYF.